The 3 T cell receptor beta chains below were found in one sample sequenced in a study of T cell clusters in autoimmune cytopenias. Each sample's input was 200 to 250 ng genomic DNA, 38,000 or so genome equivalents. TRB was amplified by touch-down multiplex PCR, primer pools A and B combined. TCRdb reprocessed the multiplex PCR reads, keeping one entry per CDR3 protein, no DNA. This sample's table has over 650 distinct CDR3 sequences. Separately, the same data were catalogued under a study of T cell repertoires in aging, cancer and after chemotherapy.

Sequenced material: peripheral blood. These receptors were taken from a human donor with chronic lymphocytic leukemia.

By frequency, this clonotype registers large. The chain links TRBV27 to TRBJ1-6; TCRdb's D gene call, TRBD1, goes unchecked for lack of DNA. Germline CDR1 reads MNHEY; CDR2 reads SMNVEV (reference sequence). There are 11 residues in the CDR3. This CDR3 reads CASGRGSPLHF.

This clonotype ranks as medium-sized in terms of frequency. The V call is TRBV24-1, the J call TRBJ2-1; TCRdb reports TRBD2, a call that lacks DNA to check it against. Per the germline V gene, CDR1 is KGHDR and CDR2 is SFDVKD. This CDR3 has 16 residues. The CDR3 sequence: CATSALGDSGNNEQFF.

In terms of frequency, this clonotype is large. CDR3 sequence reads: CASSIGGSDTQYF. The chain recombines TRBV5-1 with TRBJ2-3; TCRdb's D call of TRBD1 is untestable without DNA. In germline, CDR1 is SGHRS, CDR2 YFSETQ. The CDR3 covers 13 residues.